This T cell receptor (beta chain) was retrieved from a study of neurological immune-mediated disorders. This clonotype was picked up many times. Per the germline V gene, CDR1 is WNHNN and CDR2 is SYGVQD (reference sequence). The CDR3 extends over 16 amino acids. Trimming took 2 bases from V and 1 from J; bases not matched to a gene: 2. TCRdb recomputed calls from the 5' RACE reads with MiXCR, one row per CDR3 protein. The sample carries more than 13,000 distinct CDR3 sequences, 10% recorded once. The chain is built from TRBV10-1 and TRBJ2-2, with 9 bases identical to TRBD2. The sequence came from a middle-aged woman in good health. The sample consisted of PBMCs. CDR3 protein: CASSEASGVNTGELFF. Written as DNA, the CDR3 is TGCGCCAGCAGTGAGGCTAGCGGGGTGAACACCGGGGAGCTGTTTTTT.